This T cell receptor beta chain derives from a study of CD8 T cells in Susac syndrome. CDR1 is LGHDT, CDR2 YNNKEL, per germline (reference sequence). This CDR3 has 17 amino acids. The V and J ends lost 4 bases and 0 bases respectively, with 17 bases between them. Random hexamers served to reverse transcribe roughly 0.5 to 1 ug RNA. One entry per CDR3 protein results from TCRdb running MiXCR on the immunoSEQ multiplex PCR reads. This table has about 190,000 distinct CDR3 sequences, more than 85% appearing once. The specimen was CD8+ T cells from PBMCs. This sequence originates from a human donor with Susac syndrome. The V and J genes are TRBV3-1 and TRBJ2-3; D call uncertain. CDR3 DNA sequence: TGTGCCAGCAGCCCCGACGGACGCTTCGCGAGCACAGATACGCAGTATTTT. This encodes CASSPDGRFASTDTQYF.